A selection of T cell receptor beta chains follows, all from one sample in a study of shared clonotypes between healthy human individuals. Method: immunoSEQ multiplex PCR; TCRdb's copy keeps in-frame clones and lacks some. This sample has approximately 710,000 clones; 80% to 95% occur once, and the top ten carry 34%. Sequenced: memory CD8+ T cells from PBMCs. These receptors all stem from a man between 18 and 29 years old in good health. Some clones in this sample may be carry-over from other donors' samples. Both conserved end residues are trimmed from each CDR3. A D gene is named only where the DNA matches it firmly.

TRBV5-5	TRBD2	15	ASSAPLAGGLTDTQY
TRBV19	TRBD2	15	ASSIATSGFSYNEQF
TRBV11-2	.	10	ASSSGEPEAF
TRBV7-9	.	12	ASSLEQGSYEQY
TRBV5-6	.	14	ASSAPADRAKNIQY
TRBV9	TRBD1	15	ASSADRGGSGANVLT
TRBV10-2	TRBD2	12	ASGEGGAPNEQY
TRBV28	.	10	ASSFLPTEAF
TRBV11-1	TRBD1	13	ASSLGTGGAVEQF
TRBV4-2	.	13	ASSQGPGADYEQY
TRBV9	TRBD2	14	ASSVDISGRADTQY
TRBV9	.	13	ASSVAAAASYEQY
TRBV7-3	TRBD2	14	ASSQTGTSGQETQY
TRBV28	TRBD1	13	ASSFVTGARTEAF
TRBV10-2	.	10	ASRQGSHEQY
TRBV27	.	13	ASSTRTANTGELF
TRBV5-1	TRBD1	13	ASSTRTGLTYEQY
TRBV13	.	14	ASSLLGYQTPNEQF
TRBV19	TRBD2	15	ASSSIPGLAGTGELF
TRBV6-5	TRBD1	12	ASSFFQGAYEQY
TRBV14	.	13	ASSQAVRMNTEAF
TRBV9	TRBD1	13	ASSAQGEFGNTIY
TRBV28	.	11	ASSRRDVYGYT
TRBV27	.	14	ASSPSSGPVAYEQY
TRBV19	.	13	ASSNPGGSYNEQF
TRBV4-1	.	11	ASSSGNNQPQH
TRBV30	.	14	AWMGRWWRECDEQY
TRBV21-1	.	13	ASSTLYGLKGGYT
TRBV7-2	.	15	ASSETGTGGEDNEQF
TRBV29-1	TRBD1	14	SVEAQQGARGNTIY
TRBV11-2	TRBD2	14	ASSFRTSGTYNEQF
TRBV18	.	14	ASSPSWTSGPGELF
TRBV27	.	13	ASSLFPGLNTEAF